One and the same sample provided the 21 T cell receptor beta chains below, sequenced in a study of blood T cell repertoires in COVID-19. Sequencing was performed with immunoSEQ multiplex PCR; in TCRdb, only in-frame clones are kept and a portion is missing. The repertoire has more than 450,000 clones, about nine tenths of them found once; the top ten carry 0.7%. The material sequenced was PBMCs or T cells enriched from blood (not recorded which). The receptors stem from a woman between 18 and 29 years old who had recovered from COVID-19.

The chain recombines TRBV5-1 with TRBJ1-5; a possible D gene is TRBD1 (5 bases). The germline V gene encodes CDR1 SGHRS and CDR2 YFSETQ. Trimming removed 0 bases at V and 3 bases at J, with 10 bases between. CDR3 length equals 15 residues. This CDR3 is CASSLVDSLNQPQHF. In nucleotides, the CDR3 is TGCGCCAGCAGCTTGGTTGACAGCCTCAATCAGCCCCAGCATTTT.

The chain links TRBV7-2 to TRBJ1-1; D not certain. Germline values: CDR1 SGHTA, CDR2 FQGNSA. V lost 4 bases to trimming and J lost 1 base, with 7 bases between them. This CDR3 is built from 13 residues. CDR3 nucleotides: TGTGCCAGCAGCTCCGACTGGAACACTGAAGCTTTCTTT. Its protein is CASSSDWNTEAFF.

This clone has a single count. This chain links TRBV19 with TRBJ1-1, with 8 bases that match TRBD1. The V gene end was trimmed by 10 bases and the J gene end by 5 bases; junction bases not matched to a gene: 6. The CDR3 spans 12 residues. Germline CDR1 LNHDA, CDR2 SQIVND (reference sequence). As DNA, the CDR3 is TGTGCCACCTGGACAGGGAGAACTGAAGCTTTCTTT. As protein: CATWTGRTEAFF. The entire variable domain, with the rest obtained from reference TRBV19 and TRBJ1-1, is as follows: DGGITQSPKYLFRKEGQNVTLSCEQNLNHDAMYWYRQDPGQGLRLIYYSQIVNDFQKGDIAEGYSVSREKKESFPLTVTSAQKNPTAFYLCATWTGRTEAFFGQGTRLTVV.

The rearrangement joins TRBV6-6 to TRBJ1-2; D gene unclear. Trimming left V 2 bases short and J 8 bases short, with 15 bases between. This CDR3 has 14 amino acids. CDR1 and CDR2 (germline): MNHNY, SVGAGI (reference sequence). The CDR3 spells CASSYGGQAGGYTF. The CDR3 region has the DNA TGTGCCAGCAGTTACGGAGGGCAGGCCGGGGGCTACACCTTC.

The J gene is TRBJ1-1, the V gene TRBV5-1; possible D gene TRBD1, 5 bases. Germline assignment: CDR1 SGHRS and CDR2 YFSETQ. With 4 bases removed from V and 3 bases from J, the gap between germline ends came to 10 bases. CDR3 length: 13 residues. CDR3 nucleotide sequence: TGCGCCAGCAGCCCGGGACTGTACACTGAAGCTTTCTTT. It encodes CASSPGLYTEAFF.

This clone came up a few times. The genes are TRBV2 and TRBJ1-2; D gene uncertain. The CDR3 contains 16 residues. Trimming pared 8 bases from V and 0 bases from J, leaving 19 bases between. Germline V gives CDR1 SNHLY, CDR2 FYNNEI. The CDR3 bases are TGTGCCAGCGTGCGGCAGATTGTACCCCCTAACTATGGCTACACCTTC. Protein sequence: CASVRQIVPPNYGYTF.

The chain employs TRBV7-9 and TRBJ1-2; no clear D gene. The CDR3 has 12 residues. Germline values: CDR1 SEHNR, CDR2 FQNEAQ (reference sequence). Trimming shortened V by 4 bases and J by 8 bases, and 11 bases separated the two germline ends. The CDR3 loop reads CASSSLPSGYTF. CDR3 DNA sequence: TGTGCCAGCAGCTCCCTCCCCTCCGGCTACACCTTC.

This clone appeared a single time. This chain links TRBV19 with TRBJ1-5; 7 bases align to TRBD1. Germline V gene lookup returns CDR1 LNHDA and CDR2 SQIVND (reference sequence). V shed 7 bases, J shed 1 base, and the junction held 4 bases outside the gene matches. The CDR3 is 14 residues long. The CDR3 protein is CASNWGQSNQPQHF. CDR3 coding DNA: TGTGCCAGTAATTGGGGACAGAGCAATCAGCCCCAGCATTTT.

This clone was counted once. This rearrangement joins TRBV6-5 to TRBJ1-2, with D possibly TRBD1 on 5 matching bases. Germline V gene lookup returns CDR1 MNHEY and CDR2 SVGAGI. The CDR3 is 12 residues long. V was shortened by 6 bases and J by 4 bases, with 9 bases between the two germline ends. This CDR3 reads CASSQGFYGYTF. As DNA, the CDR3 is TGTGCCAGCAGCCAGGGATTCTATGGCTACACCTTC.

CDR3 residues: CASSLALAATQGETQYF. CDR3 DNA: TGTGCCAGCAGCTTAGCGCTCGCAGCTACCCAGGGAGAGACCCAGTACTTC. The chain combines TRBV7-8 with TRBJ2-5; D possibly corresponds to TRBD1 (5 bases). The germline V gene encodes CDR1 SGHVS and CDR2 FQNEAQ. The CDR3 has 17 residues. V lost 0 bases to trimming and J lost 4 bases, with 18 bases between them.

This chain uses TRBV4-1 with TRBJ2-1, with a weak D call TRBD2 (6 bases). The V end was cut by 4 bases, the J end by 8 bases, with 18 bases between. Germline assignment: CDR1 MGHRA and CDR2 YSYEKL. CDR3 size: 15 residues. Written as DNA, the CDR3 is TGCGCCAGCAGCCCCCTGCCTAGGACTAACGATGAGCAGTTCTTC. Protein product: CASSPLPRTNDEQFF.

The rearrangement links TRBV5-6 to TRBJ1-1; 12 bases fit TRBD1. The junction had 9 bases not matched to a gene; V was cut back by 3 bases and J by 6 bases. CDR3 length equals 16 residues. Germline CDR1 is SGHDT and CDR2 is YYEEEE. As DNA, the CDR3 is TGTGCCAGCAGCTCATTGCCGGGACAGGGGGCTTCTGAAGCTTTCTTT. Translating it yields CASSSLPGQGASEAFF.

The J gene is TRBJ2-2, the V gene TRBV29-1; the match to TRBD1 covers 9 bases. In germline, CDR1 is SQVTM, CDR2 ANQGSEA. This CDR3 has 16 residues. Losses at the gene ends were 4 bases for V and 4 bases for J; bases not matched to a gene: 10. The CDR3 spells CSVVDRDRERTGELFF. The CDR3 DNA is TGCAGCGTTGTAGACCGGGACAGGGAGCGCACCGGGGAGCTGTTTTTT.

The gene calls are TRBV4-1 and TRBJ1-1; tentatively, D is TRBD1 (6 bases). This CDR3 is built from 14 residues. Per germline, CDR1 MGHRA and CDR2 YSYEKL. Trimming stripped 7 bases from V and 0 bases from J, with 12 bases between. The CDR3 DNA is TGCGCCAGCACGCACAGGGTGATGAACACTGAAGCTTTCTTT. It yields the protein CASTHRVMNTEAFF.

This clone was detected only once. The J gene is TRBJ1-2, the V gene TRBV2; D is unresolved. CDR1 and CDR2 (germline): SNHLY, FYNNEI. The V end lost 4 bases, the J end lost 1 base, and 13 bases lay between the germline ends. The CDR3 consists of 15 residues. CDR3 coding DNA: TGTGCCAGCAGTGTTGAGGCAGGACTTAACTATGGCTACACCTTC. Amino acid sequence: CASSVEAGLNYGYTF.

V gene TRBV18 combines with J gene TRBJ1-6; maybe TRBD1 (6 bases). The V end lost 3 bases, the J end lost 5 bases, and 14 bases lay between the germline ends. Germline V CDR1 and CDR2: KGHSH, LQKENI. The CDR3 consists of 16 residues. The CDR3 loop is CASSPYRDKNNSPLHF. The CDR3 nucleotides are TGTGCCAGCTCACCGTACCGGGACAAGAATAATTCACCCCTCCACTTT.

The V call is TRBV5-4, the J call TRBJ1-4; D remains unclear. The CDR3 loop spans 14 amino acids. Germline V gene lookup returns CDR1 SGHNT and CDR2 YYREEE (reference sequence). V gave up 0 bases and J gave up 6 bases, with 9 bases separating them. CDR3 in amino acids: CASSLDLGDEKLFF. CDR3 coding DNA: TGTGCCAGCAGCTTGGACCTGGGAGATGAAAAACTGTTTTTT.

This chain connects TRBV5-1 to TRBJ2-7; D remains ambiguous. Germline V lookup: CDR1 SGHRS, CDR2 YFSETQ. This CDR3 has 13 residues. Deletions cut 3 bases from V and 0 bases from J, with 7 bases between. The CDR3 region is CASSSVSSYEQYF. The CDR3 DNA follows: TGCGCCAGCAGCTCCGTTAGCTCCTACGAGCAGTACTTC.

The chain joins TRBV24-1 to TRBJ2-7; 7 nucleotides line up with TRBD1. This CDR3 has 15 residues. Germline lookup yields CDR1 KGHDR and CDR2 SFDVKD. The ends lost 0 bases at V and 4 bases at J; junction bases unmatched: 5. CDR3 bases: TGTGCCACCAGTGATTTGGAGGGACAGTTTTACGAGCAGTACTTC. Its protein is CATSDLEGQFYEQYF.

V is TRBV28 and J is TRBJ2-7, with 7 bases that match TRBD1. Germline V CDR1 and CDR2: MDHEN, SYDVKM. This CDR3 region has 13 residues. V lost 10 bases, J lost 2 bases, and 8 bases stayed unmatched. The CDR3 loop is CATHQTGPYEQYF. CDR3 DNA sequence: TGTGCCACCCACCAGACAGGGCCCTACGAGCAGTACTTC. Full variable domain (remainder filled in from reference TRBV28 and TRBJ2-7): DVKVTQSSRYLVKRTGEKVFLECVQDMDHENMFWYRQDPGLGLRLIYFSYDVKMKEKGDIPEGYSVSREKKERFSLILESASTNQTSMYLCATHQTGPYEQYFGPGTRLTVT.

The chain has TRBV4-1 and TRBJ2-7, with 10 bases aligning to TRBD2. Germline V gene sequence: CDR1 MGHRA, CDR2 YSYEKL. The CDR3 extends over 15 amino acids. Losses at the gene ends were 2 bases for V and 5 bases for J; bases not matched to a gene: 6. As DNA, the CDR3 is TGCGCCAGCAGCCAAACTAGCGGGGTGAGGAACGAGCAGTACTTC. Translating gives CASSQTSGVRNEQYF.